This T cell receptor beta chain stems from a study of cytomegalovirus exposure and HLA in healthy donors. 60 Vbeta and 13 Jbeta primers were used in PCR. Assay used: immunoSEQ multiplex PCR; TCRdb lists only in-frame clones, some missing. This sample has some 130,000 clones, with just under 80% found just once. The CDR3 extends over 13 amino acids. Germline V gene lookup returns CDR1 SQVTM and CDR2 ANQGSEA. The V gene lost 5 bases and the J gene lost 3 bases, with 13 bases spanning the gap. V is TRBV29-1 and J is TRBJ1-1; tentative D call: TRBD1 (5 bases). The sample consisted of PBMCs. This sequence was found in a male donor in good health and CMV-seronegative. CDR3 DNA sequence: TGCAGCGTTTTCCCAGGGTCGGACACTGAAGCTTTCTTT. Protein sequence: CSVFPGSDTEAFF. Based on the CDR3 plus reference TRBV29-1 and TRBJ1-1, the full variable domain is SAVISQKPSRDICQRGTSLTIQCQVDSQVTMMFWYRQQPGQSLTLIATANQGSEATYESGFVIDKFPISRPNLTFSTLTVSNMSPEDSSIYLCSVFPGSDTEAFFGQGTRLTVV.